These 18 T cell receptor beta chains came from one sample sequenced in a study of glioma-infiltrating T cells after dendritic cell vaccination. Data came from immunoSEQ multiplex PCR; TCRdb stores just in-frame clones and leaves some out. The data contain approximately 85,000 clones, 85% of them seen just once; the ten biggest clones take up 7.5% to 8.5%. As for time point: after dendritic cell vaccination, including at tumor progression/relapse. The sequences come from blood, collected after dendritic cell vaccination. These receptors were collected from a human donor with glioblastoma.

V gene TRBV5-1 combines with J gene TRBJ1-2; 10 bases agree with TRBD1. There are 15 residues in the CDR3. V was pared by 3 bases and J by 3 bases, with 5 bases of the junction left unmatched. The germline V gene has CDR1 SGHRS and CDR2 YFSETQ. The DNA for the CDR3 is TGCGCCAGCAGCTGGGGACAGGGGCTCGACTATGGCTACACCTTC. Its protein product is CASSWGQGLDYGYTF.

The chain employs TRBV5-1 and TRBJ1-2; 11 bases fit TRBD1. The CDR3 loop spans 14 amino acids. With 4 bases clipped from V and 3 bases from J, the junction kept 2 bases outside the gene matches. Germline assignment: CDR1 SGHRS and CDR2 YFSETQ. CDR3 sequence (DNA): TGCGCCAGCAGCCCGGGACAGGGGGACTATGGCTACACCTTC. It is translated as CASSPGQGDYGYTF.

The rearrangement joins TRBV27 to TRBJ1-1; 10 nucleotides agree with TRBD1. J was trimmed by 4 bases and V by 2 bases; bases with no gene match: 4. This CDR3 comprises 15 residues. Germline lookup yields CDR1 MNHEY and CDR2 SMNVEV (reference sequence). CDR3 nucleotide sequence: TGTGCCAGCAGTTTAGACAGGGGGCTTGTCACTGAAGCTTTCTTT. Translation: CASSLDRGLVTEAFF.

The chain recombines TRBV5-4 with TRBJ2-5; 7 nucleotides align to TRBD1. The CDR3 extends over 14 amino acids. Germline V gene lookup returns CDR1 SGHNT and CDR2 YYREEE (reference sequence). Germline trimming cut 4 bases from V and 2 bases from J; bases unmatched to any gene: 5. CDR3 loop: CASSPGTAQETQYF. Written as DNA, the CDR3 is TGTGCCAGCAGCCCCGGGACAGCTCAAGAGACCCAGTACTTC.

This clone was seen a few times. J is TRBJ1-2 and V is TRBV9; TRBD1 agrees at 7 bases. Germline V CDR1 and CDR2: SGDLS, YYNGEE. J lost 4 bases, V lost 5 bases, and 11 bases had no gene match. The CDR3 runs 15 residues. The CDR3 DNA reads TGTGCCAGCAGGCATGACAGGGAGTCGGGCTATGGCTACACCTTC. It translates to CASRHDRESGYGYTF.

This sequence joins TRBV9 and TRBJ1-1; D is unresolved. The CDR3 consists of 14 residues. V shed 3 bases and J shed 0 bases, with 9 bases lying between them. The germline CDR1 and CDR2 sequences are SGDLS and YYNGEE. In DNA form, the CDR3 reads TGTGCCAGCAGCGGGGCCTCTATGAACACTGAAGCTTTCTTT. This sequence encodes CASSGASMNTEAFF.

The V gene is TRBV15, the J gene TRBJ2-3; no firm D call. Germline lookup yields CDR1 LNHNV and CDR2 YYDKDF (reference sequence). This CDR3 is built from 17 residues. V lost 0 bases and J 0 bases, leaving 13 bases between the germline ends. The CDR3 DNA is TGTGCCACCAGCAGAGATTCCCCTATGACTAGCACAGATACGCAGTATTTT. Encoded protein: CATSRDSPMTSTDTQYF.

The chain is built from TRBV5-1 and TRBJ1-6, with 7 bases that match TRBD1. The germline V gene encodes CDR1 SGHRS and CDR2 YFSETQ. The CDR3 sequence is 14 residues long. J was trimmed by 8 bases and V by 4 bases; bases with no gene match: 6. The CDR3 DNA follows: TGCGCCAGCAGCACTGGACAGGACCATTCACCCCTCCACTTT. As protein: CASSTGQDHSPLHF.

The V call is TRBV2, the J call TRBJ2-4; the D gene is possibly TRBD1 (5 bases). Germline CDR1 is SNHLY and CDR2 is FYNNEI. V was shortened by 2 bases and J by 4 bases, with 15 bases between the two germline ends. CDR3 length equals 16 residues. The CDR3, as DNA: TGTGCCAGCAGTGAAACCCCGGACACGGCTAAAAACATTCAGTACTTC. It yields the protein CASSETPDTAKNIQYF.

As concerns this clone: A junction end diverges from the germline sequence, so it may reflect a read error. This chain joins TRBV28 and TRBJ2-7; 10 positions agree with TRBD2. Germline lookup yields CDR1 MDHEN and CDR2 SYDVKM. The CDR3 covers 18 residues. CDR3 nucleotides: TGTGCCAGCAGACAGACTAGCGGGCCTCGCGACGTAAGATACGGGCAGTACTTC. Its translation is CASRQTSGPRDVRYGQYF.

This rearrangement joins TRBV7-2 to TRBJ2-2; 7 bases are shared with TRBD1. Germline V gene lookup returns CDR1 SGHTA and CDR2 FQGNSA. The CDR3 has 15 amino acids. With 3 bases clipped from V and 4 bases from J, the junction kept 5 bases outside the gene matches. The CDR3 loop reads CASSLAAGGTGELFF. For the CDR3, the DNA is TGTGCCAGCAGCTTGGCGGCAGGGGGCACCGGGGAGCTGTTTTTT.

This chain links TRBV27 with TRBJ2-1, with 8 bases fitting TRBD2. Germline CDR1 reads MNHEY; CDR2 reads SMNVEV (reference sequence). This CDR3 is built from 15 residues. V trimming: 7 bases; J trimming: 9 bases; junction bases outside the gene matches: 14. The CDR3 DNA reads TGTGCCAGCACCCTAGCGGGTGCCCCAAAGGGTGAGCAGTTCTTC. This sequence encodes CASTLAGAPKGEQFF.

The rearrangement uses TRBV6-1 and TRBJ2-5; 7 nucleotides align to TRBD1. V lost 7 bases and J lost 5; bases outside the gene matches: 4. Germline values: CDR1 MNHNS, CDR2 SASEGT. CDR3 length: 12 residues. The CDR3 is CASKTGMETQYF. The CDR3 DNA follows: TGTGCCAGCAAGACAGGGATGGAGACCCAGTACTTC.

The chain uses TRBV29-1 and TRBJ2-2; 11 nucleotides agree with TRBD1. The CDR3 sequence is 14 residues long. Germline V CDR1 and CDR2: SQVTM, ANQGSEA. The J segment lost 4 bases and the V segment lost 7 bases, leaving 5 bases of the junction unmatched. The CDR3 DNA sequence: TGCAGCGCCCGGGACAGGGGGGGCACCGGGGAGCTGTTTTTT. This translates into CSARDRGGTGELFF.

This rearrangement joins TRBV29-1 to TRBJ2-5; D is uncertain. CDR1 and CDR2 from the germline V gene are SQVTM and ANQGSEA. The CDR3 is made up of 12 amino acids. V was cut by 6 bases and J by 11 bases, with 19 bases left in between. CDR3 residues: CSVANNLVGQYF. The CDR3 DNA follows: TGCAGCGTCGCCAACAACCTAGTCGGACAGTACTTC. The whole variable domain, remainder taken from reference TRBV29-1 and TRBJ2-5, is SAVISQKPSRDICQRGTSLTIQCQVDSQVTMMFWYRQQPGQSLTLIATANQGSEATYESGFVIDKFPISRPNLTFSTLTVSNMSPEDSSIYLCSVANNLVGQYFGPGTRLLVL.

This clone was observed once. This chain connects TRBV5-5 to TRBJ1-1; tentative D call: TRBD1 (5 bases). Trimming stripped 3 bases from V and 1 base from J, with 16 bases between. Per the germline V gene, CDR1 is SGHKS and CDR2 is YYEKEE (reference sequence). The CDR3 spans 16 residues. The chain's CDR3 is CASSWTSGGKNTEAFF. As DNA, the CDR3 is TGTGCCAGCAGCTGGACATCCGGAGGGAAGAACACTGAAGCTTTCTTT.

The V and J genes are TRBV25-1 and TRBJ2-2; 7 nucleotides agree with TRBD2. This CDR3 comprises 14 residues. Losses at the gene ends were 5 bases for V and 3 bases for J; bases not matched to a gene: 3. Germline CDR1 and CDR2: MGHDK and SYGVNS. The CDR3 bases are TGTGCCAGCAGTCTACGGGAGGACACCGGGGAGCTGTTTTTT. Encoded protein: CASSLREDTGELFF.

This clone came up once. The rearrangement joins TRBV5-4 to TRBJ2-5; D is ambiguous. Germline V gene lookup returns CDR1 SGHNT and CDR2 YYREEE (reference sequence). Trimming pared 0 bases from V and 0 bases from J, leaving 9 bases between. CDR3 size: 15 residues. CDR3 sequence (DNA): TGTGCCAGCAGCTTGGCTCGCGGAAACCAAGAGACCCAGTACTTC. It specifies CASSLARGNQETQYF.